Given below is one T cell receptor beta chain in context. Its cognate antigen is unknown. Enrolled patients, whose metastatic non-small-cell lung cancer was chemo-refractory, received focal radiation plus CTLA-4 blockade with ipilimumab. Profiling relied on immunoSEQ multiplex PCR, and the TCRdb table lists in-frame clones only, not all of them. The sample contains around 130,000 clones, more than 80% of which appear only once. These data originate in a study of radiotherapy plus CTLA-4 blockade in lung cancer. Study-level points and caveats: Reports identified early blood T cell clone dynamics, with interferon-beta, as the best response predictor. Following radiotherapy plus ipilimumab, tumor-derived TCR clones expanded in the blood.

CDR3 length: 15 residues. Trimming cost V 4 bases and J 0 bases; bases outside gene matches: 5. The germline V gene encodes CDR1 MNHNS and CDR2 SASEGT. The sample here was peripheral blood, taken from a patient treated with radiotherapy plus ipilimumab. The clonotype comes from a human donor with non-small cell lung cancer that progressed on radiotherapy plus ipilimumab. This chain connects TRBV6-1 to TRBJ2-7; 8 nucleotides line up with TRBD2. The CDR3 loop reads CASSAPSGPSYEQYF. CDR3 bases: TGTGCCAGCAGTGCTCCTAGCGGGCCCTCCTACGAGCAGTACTTC.